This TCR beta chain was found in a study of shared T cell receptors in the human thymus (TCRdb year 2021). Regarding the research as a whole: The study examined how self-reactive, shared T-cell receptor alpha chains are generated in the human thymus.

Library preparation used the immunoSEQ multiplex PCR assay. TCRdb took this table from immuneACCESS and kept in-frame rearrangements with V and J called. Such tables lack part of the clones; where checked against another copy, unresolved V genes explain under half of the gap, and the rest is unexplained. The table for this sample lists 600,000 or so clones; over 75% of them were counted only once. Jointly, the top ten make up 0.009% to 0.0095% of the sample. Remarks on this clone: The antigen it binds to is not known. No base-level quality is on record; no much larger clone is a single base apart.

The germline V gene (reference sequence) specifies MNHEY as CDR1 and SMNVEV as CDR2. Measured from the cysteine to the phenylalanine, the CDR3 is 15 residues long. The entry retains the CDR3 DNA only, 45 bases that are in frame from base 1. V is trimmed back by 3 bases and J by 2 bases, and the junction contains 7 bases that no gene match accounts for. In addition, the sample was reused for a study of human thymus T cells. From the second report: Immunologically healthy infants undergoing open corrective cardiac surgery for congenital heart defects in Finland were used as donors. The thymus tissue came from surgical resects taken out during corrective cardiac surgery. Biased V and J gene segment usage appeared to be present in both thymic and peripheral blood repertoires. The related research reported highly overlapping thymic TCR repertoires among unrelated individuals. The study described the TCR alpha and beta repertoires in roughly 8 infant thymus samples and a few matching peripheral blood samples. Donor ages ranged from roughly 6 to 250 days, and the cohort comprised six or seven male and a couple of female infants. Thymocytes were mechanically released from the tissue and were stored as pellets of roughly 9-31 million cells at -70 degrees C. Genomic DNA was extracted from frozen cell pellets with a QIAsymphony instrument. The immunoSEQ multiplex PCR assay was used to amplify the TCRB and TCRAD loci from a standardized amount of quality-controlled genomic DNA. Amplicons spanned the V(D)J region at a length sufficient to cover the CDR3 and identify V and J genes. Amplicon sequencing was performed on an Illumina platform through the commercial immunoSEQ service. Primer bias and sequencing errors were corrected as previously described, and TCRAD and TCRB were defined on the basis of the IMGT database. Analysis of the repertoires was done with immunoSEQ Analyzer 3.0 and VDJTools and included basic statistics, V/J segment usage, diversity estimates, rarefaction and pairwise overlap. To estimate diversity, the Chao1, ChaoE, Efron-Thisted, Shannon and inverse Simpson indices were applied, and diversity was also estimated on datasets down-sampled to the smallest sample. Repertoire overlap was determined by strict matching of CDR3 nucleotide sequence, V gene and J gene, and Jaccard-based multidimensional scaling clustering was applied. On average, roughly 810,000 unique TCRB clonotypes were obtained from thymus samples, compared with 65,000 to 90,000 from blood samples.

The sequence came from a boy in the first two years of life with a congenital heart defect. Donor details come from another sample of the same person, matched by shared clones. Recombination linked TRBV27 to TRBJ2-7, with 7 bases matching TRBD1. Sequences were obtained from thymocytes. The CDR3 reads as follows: CASSLRGRIAYEQYF. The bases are TGTGCCAGCAGTTTGAGGGGGCGCATCGCCTACGAGCAGTACTTC.